The clone carrying this T cell receptor (beta chain) occurred a few times. This entry is derived from a study of shared T cell receptors in the human thymus. Trimming stripped 8 bases from V and 1 base from J, with 8 bases between. CDR3 length: 12 residues. Germline V gene sequence: CDR1 MNHNS, CDR2 SASEGT. This table comes from immunoSEQ multiplex PCR, and its TCRdb copy is limited to in-frame clones, with some not included. The table shows about 660,000 clones, with more than 70% occurring only once. A further study also used this sample, focusing on human thymus T cells. This second report adds: Donation was from healthy Finnish infants who were having corrective surgery that addressed congenital heart defects. Thymic tissue was derived from resections collected during corrective heart surgery.

Sequencing input: thymocytes. The receptor was isolated from a boy in the first two years of life with a congenital heart defect. This chain joins TRBV6-1 and TRBJ1-1; D not resolved. The CDR3 region has the DNA TGTGCCAGCTATGGAGGGAACACTGAAGCTTTCTTT. Translation: CASYGGNTEAFF.